This section outlines one T cell receptor (beta chain) sequence together with its context. Its cognate antigen is unknown. Terminally differentiated effector memory CD45RA+ cells were excluded by CCR7 positive selection of CD45RO-negative cells. The data originate from a study of shared clonotypes between healthy human individuals. CDR3 size: 13 residues. Trimming took 6 bases from V and 3 from J; bases not matched to a gene: 5. Germline V gene sequence: CDR1 SGHTA, CDR2 FQGNSA. Findings and caveats of the study: Few donors limited the genetic and exposure-history diversity represented. The sharing of 4.5% to 6.5% of naive CD4 clonotypes was seen across a handful of donors.

TCRdb's table, derived via immunoSEQ multiplex PCR, lists solely in-frame clones and lacks some. The sample lists millions of clones, 85% to 95% seen once, with about 1.8% in the top ten. Specimen: naive CD8+ T cells from PBMCs. This clonotype was obtained from a man between 18 and 29 years old in good health. Some clones in this sample may be carry-over from other donors' samples. This chain connects TRBV7-2 to TRBJ2-7; 7 bases agree with TRBD1. CDR3 bases: TGTGCCAGCAGAGGACAGGTCGGCTACGAGCAGTACTTC. Residues: CASRGQVGYEQYF.